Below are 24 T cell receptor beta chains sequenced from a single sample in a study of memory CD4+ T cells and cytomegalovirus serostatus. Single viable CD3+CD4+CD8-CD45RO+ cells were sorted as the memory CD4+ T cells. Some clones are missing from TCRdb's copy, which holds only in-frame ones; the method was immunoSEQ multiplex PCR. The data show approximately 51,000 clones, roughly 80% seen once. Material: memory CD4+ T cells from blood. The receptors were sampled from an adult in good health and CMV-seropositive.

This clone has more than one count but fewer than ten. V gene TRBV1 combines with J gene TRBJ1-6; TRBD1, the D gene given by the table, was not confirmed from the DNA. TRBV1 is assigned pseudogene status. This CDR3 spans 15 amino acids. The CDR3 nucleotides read TGCACCAGCAGCCAAACAGGGGACTTCAATTCACCCCTCCACTTT. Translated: CTSSQTGDFNSPLHF.

The CDR3 loop is CAISGAGTGAYNEQFF. Written as DNA, the CDR3 is TGTGCCATCAGTGGAGCCGGGACAGGGGCCTACAATGAGCAGTTCTTC. The rearrangement uses TRBV10-3 and TRBJ2-1; 10 nucleotides match TRBD1. The CDR3 consists of 16 residues. V was clipped by 4 bases and J by 2 bases; unmatched bases: 5. Germline V gene sequence: CDR1 ENHRY, CDR2 SYGVKD.

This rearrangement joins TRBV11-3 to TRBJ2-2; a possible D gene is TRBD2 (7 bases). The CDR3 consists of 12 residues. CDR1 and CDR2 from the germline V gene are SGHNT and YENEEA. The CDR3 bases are TGTGCTTGCGGGGGCAAGCGCGGGGAGCTGTTTTTT. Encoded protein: CACGGKRGELFF.

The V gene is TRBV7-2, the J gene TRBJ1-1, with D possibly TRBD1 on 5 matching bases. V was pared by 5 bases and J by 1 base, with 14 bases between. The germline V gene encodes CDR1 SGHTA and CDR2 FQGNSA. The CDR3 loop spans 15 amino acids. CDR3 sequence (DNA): TGTGCCAGCAGCCCCAATGGGGGGGGGAACACTGAAGCTTTCTTT. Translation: CASSPNGGGNTEAFF.

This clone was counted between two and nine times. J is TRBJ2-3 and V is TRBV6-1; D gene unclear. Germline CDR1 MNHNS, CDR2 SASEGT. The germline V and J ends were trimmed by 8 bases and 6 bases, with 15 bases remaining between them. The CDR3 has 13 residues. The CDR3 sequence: CASSSESPDTQYF. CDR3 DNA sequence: TGTGCCAGCTCTTCGGAAAGCCCCGATACGCAGTATTTT.

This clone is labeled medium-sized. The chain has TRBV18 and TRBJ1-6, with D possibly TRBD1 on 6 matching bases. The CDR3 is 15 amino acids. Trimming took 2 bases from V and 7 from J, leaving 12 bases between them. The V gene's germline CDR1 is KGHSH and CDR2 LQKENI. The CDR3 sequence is CASSPSGDPNSPLHF. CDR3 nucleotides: TGTGCCAGCTCACCATCAGGGGACCCGAATTCACCCCTCCACTTT.

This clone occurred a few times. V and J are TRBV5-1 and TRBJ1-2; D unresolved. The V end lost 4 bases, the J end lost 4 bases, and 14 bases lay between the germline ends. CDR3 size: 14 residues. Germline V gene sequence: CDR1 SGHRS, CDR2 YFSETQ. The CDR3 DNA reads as TGCGCCAGCAGCCCCCGTGGACGATCCTATGGCTACACCTTC. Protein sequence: CASSPRGRSYGYTF.

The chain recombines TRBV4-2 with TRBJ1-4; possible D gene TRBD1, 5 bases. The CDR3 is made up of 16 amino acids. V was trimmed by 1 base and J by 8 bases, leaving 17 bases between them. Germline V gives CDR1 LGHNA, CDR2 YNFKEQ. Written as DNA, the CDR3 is TGTGCCAGCAGCCAAGGTCTAGTGGGGCTGGCGGAAAAACTGTTTTTT. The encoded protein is CASSQGLVGLAEKLFF.

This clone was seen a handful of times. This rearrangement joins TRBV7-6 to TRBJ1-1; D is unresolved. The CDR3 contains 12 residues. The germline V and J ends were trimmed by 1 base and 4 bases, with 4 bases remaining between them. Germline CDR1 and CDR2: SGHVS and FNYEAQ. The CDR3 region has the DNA TGTGCCAGCAGCTTAGTCTTCACTGAAGCTTTCTTT. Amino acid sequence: CASSLVFTEAFF.

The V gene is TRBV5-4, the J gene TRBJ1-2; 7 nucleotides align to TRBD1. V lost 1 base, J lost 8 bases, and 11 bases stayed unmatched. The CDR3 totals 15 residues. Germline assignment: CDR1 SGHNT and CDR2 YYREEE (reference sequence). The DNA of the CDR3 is TGTGCCAGCAGCTTGTGGCGACAGGGAGTTGCGGGCTACACCTTC. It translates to CASSLWRQGVAGYTF. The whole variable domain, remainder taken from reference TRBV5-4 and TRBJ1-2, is ETGVTQSPTHLIKTRGQQVTLRCSSQSGHNTVSWYQQALGQGPQFIFQYYREEENGRGNFPPRFSGLQFPNYSSELNVNALELDDSALYLCASSLWRQGVAGYTFGSGTRLTVV.

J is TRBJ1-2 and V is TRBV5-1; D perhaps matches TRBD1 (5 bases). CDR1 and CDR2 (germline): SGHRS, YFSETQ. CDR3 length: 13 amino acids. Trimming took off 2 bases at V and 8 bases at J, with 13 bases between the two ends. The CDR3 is CASSFDTGGGYTF. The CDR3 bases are TGCGCCAGCAGCTTCGATACAGGAGGCGGCTACACCTTC. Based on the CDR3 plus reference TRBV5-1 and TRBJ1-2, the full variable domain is KAGVTQTPRYLIKTRGQQVTLSCSPISGHRSVSWYQQTPGQGLQFLFEYFSETQRNKGNFPGRFSGRQFSNSRSEMNVSTLELGDSALYLCASSFDTGGGYTFGSGTRLTVV.

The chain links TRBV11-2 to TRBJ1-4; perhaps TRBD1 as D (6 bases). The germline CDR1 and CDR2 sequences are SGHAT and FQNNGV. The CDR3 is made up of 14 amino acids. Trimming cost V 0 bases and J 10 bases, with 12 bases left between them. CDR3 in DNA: TGTGCCAGCAGCTTAGAGGCAGGGGTTGGAAAACTGTTTTTT. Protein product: CASSLEAGVGKLFF.

DNA of the CDR3: TGTGCCAGCAGTGTGAGCAACTCAAACACTGAAGCTTTCTTT. It is translated as CASSVSNSNTEAFF. The rearrangement uses TRBV2 and TRBJ1-1; D unresolved. Germline V gene sequence: CDR1 SNHLY, CDR2 FYNNEI. The CDR3 consists of 14 residues. The V gene lost 4 bases and the J gene lost 2 bases, with 11 bases spanning the gap.

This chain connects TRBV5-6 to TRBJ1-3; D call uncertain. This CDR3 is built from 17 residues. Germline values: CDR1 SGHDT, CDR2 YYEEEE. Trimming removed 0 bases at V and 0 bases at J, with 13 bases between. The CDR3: CASSLGYSESSGNTIYF. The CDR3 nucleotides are TGTGCCAGCAGCTTGGGGTACAGCGAGAGCTCTGGAAACACCATATATTTT.

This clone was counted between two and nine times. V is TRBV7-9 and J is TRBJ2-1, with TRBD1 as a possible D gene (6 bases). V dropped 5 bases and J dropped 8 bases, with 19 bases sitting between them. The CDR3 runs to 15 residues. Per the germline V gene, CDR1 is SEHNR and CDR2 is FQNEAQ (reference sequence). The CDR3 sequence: CASSPPYRDSYEQFF. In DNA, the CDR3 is TGTGCCAGCAGCCCACCCTACAGGGATAGCTATGAGCAGTTCTTC.

This chain's CDR3 is CASSGTSGYEQYF. The CDR3 nucleotides read TGCGCCAGCAGTGGGACTAGCGGTTACGAGCAGTACTTC. The chain carries TRBV10-1 and TRBJ2-7, with 10 bases fitting TRBD2. This CDR3 comprises 13 residues. V gave up 4 bases and J gave up 4 bases; unmatched junction bases: 1. Germline-derived CDR1 and CDR2 are WNHNN and SYGVQD (reference sequence).

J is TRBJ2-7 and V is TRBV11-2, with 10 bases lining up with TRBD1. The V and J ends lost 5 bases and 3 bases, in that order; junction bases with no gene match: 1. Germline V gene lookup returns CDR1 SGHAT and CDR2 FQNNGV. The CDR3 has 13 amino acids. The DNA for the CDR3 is TGTGCCAGCAGCCGGGACAGGGGCTACGAGCAGTACTTC. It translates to CASSRDRGYEQYF.

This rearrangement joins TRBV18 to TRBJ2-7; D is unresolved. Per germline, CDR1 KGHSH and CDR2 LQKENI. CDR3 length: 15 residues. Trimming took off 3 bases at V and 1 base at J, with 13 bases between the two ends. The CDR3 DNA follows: TGTGCCAGCTCACCCCTACCCCAAAGATCCTACGAGCAGTACTTC. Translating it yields CASSPLPQRSYEQYF.

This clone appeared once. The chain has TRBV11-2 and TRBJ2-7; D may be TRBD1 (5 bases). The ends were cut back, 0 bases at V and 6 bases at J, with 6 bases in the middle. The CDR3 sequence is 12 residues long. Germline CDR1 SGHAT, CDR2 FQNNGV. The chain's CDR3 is CASSLDRGEQYF. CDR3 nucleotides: TGTGCCAGCAGCTTAGATAGGGGCGAGCAGTACTTC.

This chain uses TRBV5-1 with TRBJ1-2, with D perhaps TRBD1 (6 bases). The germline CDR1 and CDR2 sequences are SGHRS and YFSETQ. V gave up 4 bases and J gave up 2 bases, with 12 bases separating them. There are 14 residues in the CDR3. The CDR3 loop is CASSPGGANYGYTF. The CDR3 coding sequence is TGCGCCAGCAGCCCCGGGGGGGCCAACTATGGCTACACCTTC.

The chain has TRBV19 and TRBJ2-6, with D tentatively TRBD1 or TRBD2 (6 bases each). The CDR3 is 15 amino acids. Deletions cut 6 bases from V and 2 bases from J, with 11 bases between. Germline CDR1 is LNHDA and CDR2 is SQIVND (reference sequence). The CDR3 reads CASSLGGPGANVLTF. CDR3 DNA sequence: TGTGCCAGTAGCCTAGGGGGGCCTGGGGCCAACGTCCTGACTTTC.

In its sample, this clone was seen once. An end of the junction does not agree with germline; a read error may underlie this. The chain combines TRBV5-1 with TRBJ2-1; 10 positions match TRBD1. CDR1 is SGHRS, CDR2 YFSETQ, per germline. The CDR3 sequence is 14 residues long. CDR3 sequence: CASSLGDRGWDLVF. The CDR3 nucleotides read TGCGCCAGCAGCTTGGGGGACAGGGGATGGGATTTAGTCTTC.

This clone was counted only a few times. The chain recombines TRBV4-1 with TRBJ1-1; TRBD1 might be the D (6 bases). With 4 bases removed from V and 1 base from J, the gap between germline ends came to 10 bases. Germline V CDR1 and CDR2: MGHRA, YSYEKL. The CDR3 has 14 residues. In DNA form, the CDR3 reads TGCGCCAGCAGCCTACAGGGAAGGAACACTGAAGCTTTCTTT. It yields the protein CASSLQGRNTEAFF.

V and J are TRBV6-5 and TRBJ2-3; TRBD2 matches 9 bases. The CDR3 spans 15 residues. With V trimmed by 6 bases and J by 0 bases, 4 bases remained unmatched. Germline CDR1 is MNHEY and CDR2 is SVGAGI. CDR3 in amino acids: CASRSSGDSTDTQYF. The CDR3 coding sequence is TGTGCCAGCAGGTCTAGCGGGGATAGCACAGATACGCAGTATTTT.